This TCR beta chain was found in a study of T cells after yellow fever vaccination. Study conclusions and caveats: The booster saw the reappearance of most primary-vaccination clones (roughly 96% CD4, around 88% CD8).

J was trimmed by 6 bases and V by 4 bases; bases with no gene match: 5. The CDR3 has 14 amino acids. The germline CDR1 and CDR2 sequences are SNHLY and FYNNEI. A universal primer site and UMIs were added as TCR cDNA was made by 5'RACE template switching. TCRdb reprocessed the 5' RACE reads with MiXCR, giving one entry per CDR3 protein. In the table there are about 210,000 distinct CDR3 sequences, about 3% of which are singletons. About this clonotype: Its cognate antigen is unknown.

The receptor comes from a man between 18 and 29 years old who received the YFV17D yellow fever vaccine. The sample in question was CD4+ T cells sorted from PBMCs, obtained 10 days after the yellow fever booster vaccination. This chain connects TRBV2 to TRBJ2-2, with 7 bases fitting TRBD2. Here the CDR3 reads CASSGSLAAGELFF. The CDR3 DNA sequence: TGTGCCAGCAGTGGTTCCCTAGCGGCCGGGGAGCTGTTTTTT.